The rows below give T cell receptor beta chains drawn from one sample of a study of blood T cell repertoires in COVID-19. Assay used: immunoSEQ multiplex PCR; TCRdb lists only in-frame clones, some missing. The sample shows some 320,000 clones, approximately 89% of them seen only once. Material: peripheral blood. All receptors come from a young woman who had recovered from COVID-19. CDR3s include the opening cysteine and the closing phenylalanine or tryptophan. The order of the fields is clone size, D gene, V gene, J gene, CDR3 DNA, CDR3 protein. D genes are given only for firm matches. Clone size, where shown, is once, few, many, or a class for clones that have expanded.

size: -; D: TRBD1; V: TRBV18; J: TRBJ2-7; DNA: TGTGCCAGCTCATCAGGGGGAACCTACGAGCAGTACTTC; CDR3: CASSSGGTYEQYF
size: -; D: TRBD1; V: TRBV29-1; J: TRBJ2-5; DNA: TGCAGCGTCCGTAACAGGGGGCGGGAAGAGACCCAGTACTTC; CDR3: CSVRNRGREETQYF
size: -; D: -; V: TRBV7-6; J: TRBJ1-5; DNA: TGTGCCAGCAGCTTAGCGGGAGGGTCCGGGCAGCCCCAGCATTTT; CDR3: CASSLAGGSGQPQHF
size: -; D: TRBD2; V: TRBV30; J: TRBJ2-5; DNA: TGTGCCTGGAGTGTACGAGCTAGCGGAGCACAAGAGACCCAGTACTTC; CDR3: CAWSVRASGAQETQYF
size: -; D: TRBD1; V: TRBV28; J: TRBJ2-3; DNA: TGTGCCAGCAGTTTAACCGGGACAGGGGGCTTGGATACGCAGTATTTT; CDR3: CASSLTGTGGLDTQYF
size: few; D: TRBD1; V: TRBV5-8; J: TRBJ1-2; DNA: TGTGCCAGCAGTCGCGGACAGGGGGCTTATTATGGCTACACCTTC; CDR3: CASSRGQGAYYGYTF
size: -; D: -; V: TRBV5-5; J: TRBJ2-2; DNA: TGTGCCAGCACATCACGGGGGACCGGGGAGCTGTTTTTT; CDR3: CASTSRGTGELFF
size: -; D: TRBD1; V: TRBV5-1; J: TRBJ2-1; DNA: TGCGCCAGCACCACAGGGGTTGGGGGCAATGAGCAGTTCTTC; CDR3: CASTTGVGGNEQFF
size: -; D: -; V: TRBV7-2; J: TRBJ1-6; DNA: TGTGCCAGCAGCTTTGGGGGGGGTCGGAATTCACCCCTCCACTTT; CDR3: CASSFGGGRNSPLHF
size: -; D: TRBD1; V: TRBV28; J: TRBJ1-4; DNA: TGTGCCAGCAACCCAGGGGGCTTTGAAAAACTGTTTTTT; CDR3: CASNPGGFEKLFF
size: -; D: TRBD1; V: TRBV5-4; J: TRBJ2-7; DNA: TGTGCCAGCAGCTTGCTAGGGGACAGACGCTACGAGCAGTACTTC; CDR3: CASSLLGDRRYEQYF
size: -; D: -; V: TRBV6-2/TRBV6-3; J: TRBJ1-5; DNA: TGTGCCAGCAGTTACGAGTATAGCAATCAGCCCCAGCATTTT; CDR3: CASSYEYSNQPQHF
size: -; D: -; V: TRBV4-1; J: TRBJ1-5; DNA: TGCGCCAGCAGCCTTCTAGTAACAGGTGGGGATCAGCCCCAGCATTTT; CDR3: CASSLLVTGGDQPQHF
size: -; D: TRBD2; V: TRBV27; J: TRBJ2-1; DNA: TGTGCCAGCAGGGTAGCGGGGGGGCAATACAATGAGCAGTTCTTC; CDR3: CASRVAGGQYNEQFF
size: -; D: TRBD1; V: TRBV6-2/TRBV6-3; J: TRBJ1-4; DNA: TGTGCCAGCAGTTGGGGACAGGGTCCCGAAAAACTGTTTTTT; CDR3: CASSWGQGPEKLFF
size: -; D: -; V: TRBV7-2; J: TRBJ2-3; DNA: TGTGCCAGCAGCTTATGGGCTCCGAATATTAAGTCTACAGATACGCAGTATTTT; CDR3: CASSLWAPNIKSTDTQYF
size: many; D: -; V: TRBV30; J: TRBJ1-2; DNA: TGTGCCTGGTACTCAGGGGCAGGAGGCTACACCTTC; CDR3: CAWYSGAGGYTF
size: -; D: -; V: TRBV5-1; J: TRBJ2-1; DNA: TGCGCCAGCAGCTTGGATCTGGGGCGCAATGAGCAGTTCTTC; CDR3: CASSLDLGRNEQFF
size: many; D: TRBD1; V: TRBV3-1/TRBV3-2; J: TRBJ2-5; DNA: TGTGCCAGCAGCCAAGTAGGGACAGGTCAGCAAGAGACCCAGTACTTC; CDR3: CASSQVGTGQQETQYF
size: -; D: TRBD1; V: TRBV9; J: TRBJ2-3; DNA: TGTGCCAGCAGCGTGGGGACAGGGCCTTTAGCCCCAGATACGCAGTATTTT; CDR3: CASSVGTGPLAPDTQYF
size: -; D: TRBD1; V: TRBV24-1; J: TRBJ1-2; DNA: TGTGCCACCAGTACTGGGGACAGGGCTAAAACCTATGGCTACACCTTC; CDR3: CATSTGDRAKTYGYTF
size: -; D: TRBD1; V: TRBV3-1/TRBV3-2; J: TRBJ2-3; DNA: TGTGCCAGCAGCCAGGGGACCGGGACAGGGCCAGATACGCAGTATTTT; CDR3: CASSQGTGTGPDTQYF
size: -; D: -; V: TRBV6-5; J: TRBJ1-3; DNA: TGTGCCAGCAGTTACGAACCCCGCGCCGTCGGAAACACCATATATTTT; CDR3: CASSYEPRAVGNTIYF
size: -; D: -; V: TRBV6-1; J: TRBJ2-7; DNA: TGTGCCAGCAGTGAAGGGCGGGGGCCCCTCTACGAGCAGTACTTC; CDR3: CASSEGRGPLYEQYF
size: once; D: -; V: TRBV7-3; J: TRBJ1-2; DNA: TGTGCCAGCAGCCCTAGCGCAGATACCTATGGCTACACCTTC; CDR3: CASSPSADTYGYTF
size: once; D: TRBD1; V: TRBV12-3/TRBV12-4; J: TRBJ1-1; DNA: TGTGCCAGCAGTCCCGGACAGGGAACCGCTTTCTTT; CDR3: CASSPGQGTAFF
size: -; D: -; V: TRBV12-3/TRBV12-4; J: TRBJ1-3; DNA: TGTGCCAGCAGCGACAGGCCAGGAAACACCATATATTTT; CDR3: CASSDRPGNTIYF
size: -; D: TRBD1; V: TRBV5-4; J: TRBJ1-4; DNA: TGTGCCAGCAGCTTGGGGGGAGGACAGGTTAATGAAAAACTGTTTTTT; CDR3: CASSLGGGQVNEKLFF
size: -; D: TRBD1; V: TRBV5-1; J: TRBJ1-5; DNA: TGCGCCAGCAGCTTGGAGCCGACAGGGGGTCGACAGCCCCAGCATTTT; CDR3: CASSLEPTGGRQPQHF
size: -; D: -; V: TRBV7-3; J: TRBJ2-1; DNA: TGTGCCAGCAGCCGCATTCCAAGGGAGGTAGATTTATACAATGAGCAGTTCTTC; CDR3: CASSRIPREVDLYNEQFF
size: -; D: -; V: TRBV18; J: TRBJ2-7; DNA: TGTGCCAGCTCACCAGACAACGGCGAGCAGTACTTC; CDR3: CASSPDNGEQYF
size: -; D: -; V: TRBV5-1; J: TRBJ1-2; DNA: TGCGCCAGCAGCTTGGACTACGGGGGGGACTATGGCTACACCTTC; CDR3: CASSLDYGGDYGYTF
size: -; D: TRBD1; V: TRBV5-1; J: TRBJ1-1; DNA: TGCGCCAGCAGCCGCACAGGGGGCGCCTTGGACACTGAAGCTTTCTTT; CDR3: CASSRTGGALDTEAFF
size: -; D: -; V: TRBV9; J: TRBJ1-5; DNA: TGTGCCAGCAGCGTAGGCCCGGGAAATCAGCCCCAGCATTTT; CDR3: CASSVGPGNQPQHF
size: -; D: TRBD2; V: TRBV18; J: TRBJ2-7; DNA: TGTGCCAGCTCACGCTTTCAACTAGCGGGGGGCGACTACGAGCAGTACTTC; CDR3: CASSRFQLAGGDYEQYF
size: -; D: -; V: TRBV28; J: TRBJ2-3; DNA: TGTGCCAGCAGTTTTTCGGGACACAGCACAGATACGCAGTATTTT; CDR3: CASSFSGHSTDTQYF
size: -; D: TRBD1; V: TRBV19; J: TRBJ2-3; DNA: TGTGCCAGTATGGGGACAGGCAGGTTGACAGATACGCAGTATTTT; CDR3: CASMGTGRLTDTQYF
size: -; D: TRBD1; V: TRBV7-9; J: TRBJ1-2; DNA: TGTGCCAGCAGCTTAGGGTTGGGACAGATCTATGGCTACACCTTC; CDR3: CASSLGLGQIYGYTF
size: -; D: -; V: TRBV24-1; J: TRBJ1-5; DNA: TGTGCCACCAGTGGGAACAGGGGCAATCAGCCCCAGCATTTT; CDR3: CATSGNRGNQPQHF
size: -; D: TRBD1; V: TRBV7-8; J: TRBJ2-3; DNA: TGTGCCAGCAGCTTACTACAGGGGGAGATCACAGATACGCAGTATTTT; CDR3: CASSLLQGEITDTQYF
size: -; D: TRBD2; V: TRBV9; J: TRBJ2-1; DNA: TGTGCCAGCAGCGTAGGACTAGCGGGGGAGAATGAGCAGTTCTTC; CDR3: CASSVGLAGENEQFF
size: -; D: -; V: TRBV24-1; J: TRBJ2-2; DNA: TGTGCCACCAGTGATGGGGCCGCTCGGGAGCTGTTTTTT; CDR3: CATSDGAARELFF
size: -; D: TRBD2; V: TRBV10-3; J: TRBJ2-1; DNA: TGTGCCATCAGTGGTACCGGGACTAGCGGGGGGGACCCGGAGTTCTTC; CDR3: CAISGTGTSGGDPEFF
size: -; D: TRBD1; V: TRBV27; J: TRBJ1-5; DNA: TGTGCCAGCAGCGGCGGGACAGTTAGCAATCAGCCCCAGCATTTT; CDR3: CASSGGTVSNQPQHF
size: -; D: TRBD1; V: TRBV5-1; J: TRBJ2-7; DNA: TGCGCCAGCAGCTTTTTAGGGGGCAACGAGCAGTACTTC; CDR3: CASSFLGGNEQYF
size: -; D: -; V: TRBV28; J: TRBJ1-6; DNA: TGTGCCAGCAGTTCGGACAGATTGAATTCACCCCTCCACTTT; CDR3: CASSSDRLNSPLHF
size: -; D: TRBD2; V: TRBV19; J: TRBJ2-3; DNA: TGTGCCAGTTCGGGGGGGCGGGGCACAGATACGCAGTATTTT; CDR3: CASSGGRGTDTQYF
size: few; D: TRBD1; V: TRBV12-3/TRBV12-4; J: TRBJ2-7; DNA: TGTGCCAGCAGTCGACAGGGGGGAGAGCAGTACTTC; CDR3: CASSRQGGEQYF
size: -; D: TRBD1; V: TRBV5-6; J: TRBJ1-1; DNA: TGTGCCAGCAGCGTGGGGGACAGGAACACTGAAGCTTTCTTT; CDR3: CASSVGDRNTEAFF
size: -; D: TRBD1; V: TRBV27; J: TRBJ2-7; DNA: TGTGCCAGCAGTTTATCTACAGGGGCCTCCTACGAGCAGTACTTC; CDR3: CASSLSTGASYEQYF
size: -; D: TRBD1; V: TRBV28; J: TRBJ1-4; DNA: TGTGCCAGCAGATTTGGGACAGGGTCCGAAAAACTGTTTTTT; CDR3: CASRFGTGSEKLFF
size: -; D: -; V: TRBV5-6; J: TRBJ1-4; DNA: TGTGCCAGCAGCTTGGCGGGGGGGCCCGAGTTTTTT; CDR3: CASSLAGGPEFF
size: once; D: TRBD1; V: TRBV28; J: TRBJ2-7; DNA: TGTGCCAGCACCGAGTTGGGACAGGGGTTGGACGAGCAGTACTTC; CDR3: CASTELGQGLDEQYF